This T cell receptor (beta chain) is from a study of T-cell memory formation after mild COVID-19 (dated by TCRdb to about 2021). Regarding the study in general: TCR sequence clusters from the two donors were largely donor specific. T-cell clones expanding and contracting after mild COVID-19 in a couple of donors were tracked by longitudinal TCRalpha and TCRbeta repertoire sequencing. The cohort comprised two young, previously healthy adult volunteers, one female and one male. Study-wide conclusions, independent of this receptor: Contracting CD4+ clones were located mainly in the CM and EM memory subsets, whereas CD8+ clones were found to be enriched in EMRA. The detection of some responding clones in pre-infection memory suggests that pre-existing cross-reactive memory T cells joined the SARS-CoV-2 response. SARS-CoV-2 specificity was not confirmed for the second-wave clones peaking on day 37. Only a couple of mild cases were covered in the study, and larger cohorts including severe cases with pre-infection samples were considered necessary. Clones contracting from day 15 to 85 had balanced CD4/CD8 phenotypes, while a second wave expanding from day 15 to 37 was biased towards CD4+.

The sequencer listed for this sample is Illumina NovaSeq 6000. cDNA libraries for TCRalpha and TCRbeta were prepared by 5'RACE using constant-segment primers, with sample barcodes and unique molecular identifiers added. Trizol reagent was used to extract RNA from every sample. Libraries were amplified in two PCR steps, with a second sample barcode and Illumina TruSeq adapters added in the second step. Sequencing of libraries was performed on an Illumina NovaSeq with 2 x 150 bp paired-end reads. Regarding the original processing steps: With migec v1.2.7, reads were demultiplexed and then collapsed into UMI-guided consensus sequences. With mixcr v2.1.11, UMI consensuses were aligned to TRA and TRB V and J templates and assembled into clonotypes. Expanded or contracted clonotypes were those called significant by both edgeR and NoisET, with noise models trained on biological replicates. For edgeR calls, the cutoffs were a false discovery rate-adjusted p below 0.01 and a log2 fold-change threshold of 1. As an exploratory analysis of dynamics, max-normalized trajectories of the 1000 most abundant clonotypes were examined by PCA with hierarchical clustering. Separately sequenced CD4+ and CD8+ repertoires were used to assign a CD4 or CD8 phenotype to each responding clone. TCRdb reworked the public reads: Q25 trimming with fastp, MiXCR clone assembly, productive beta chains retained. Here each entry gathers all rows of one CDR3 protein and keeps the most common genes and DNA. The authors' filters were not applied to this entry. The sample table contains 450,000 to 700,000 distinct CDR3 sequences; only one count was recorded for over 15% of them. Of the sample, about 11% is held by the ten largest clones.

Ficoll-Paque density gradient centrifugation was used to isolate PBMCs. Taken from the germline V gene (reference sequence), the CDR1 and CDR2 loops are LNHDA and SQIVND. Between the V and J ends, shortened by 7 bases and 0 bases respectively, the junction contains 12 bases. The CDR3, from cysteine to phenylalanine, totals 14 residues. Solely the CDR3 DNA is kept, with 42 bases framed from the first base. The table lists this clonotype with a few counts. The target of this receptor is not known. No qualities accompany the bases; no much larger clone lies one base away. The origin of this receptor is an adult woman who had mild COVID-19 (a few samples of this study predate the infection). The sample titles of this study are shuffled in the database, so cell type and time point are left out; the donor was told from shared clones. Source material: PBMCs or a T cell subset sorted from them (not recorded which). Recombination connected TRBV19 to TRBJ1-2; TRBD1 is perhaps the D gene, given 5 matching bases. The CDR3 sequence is CASTPKGPNYGYTF. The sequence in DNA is TGTGCCAGTACCCCCAAGGGGCCTAACTATGGCTACACCTTC.